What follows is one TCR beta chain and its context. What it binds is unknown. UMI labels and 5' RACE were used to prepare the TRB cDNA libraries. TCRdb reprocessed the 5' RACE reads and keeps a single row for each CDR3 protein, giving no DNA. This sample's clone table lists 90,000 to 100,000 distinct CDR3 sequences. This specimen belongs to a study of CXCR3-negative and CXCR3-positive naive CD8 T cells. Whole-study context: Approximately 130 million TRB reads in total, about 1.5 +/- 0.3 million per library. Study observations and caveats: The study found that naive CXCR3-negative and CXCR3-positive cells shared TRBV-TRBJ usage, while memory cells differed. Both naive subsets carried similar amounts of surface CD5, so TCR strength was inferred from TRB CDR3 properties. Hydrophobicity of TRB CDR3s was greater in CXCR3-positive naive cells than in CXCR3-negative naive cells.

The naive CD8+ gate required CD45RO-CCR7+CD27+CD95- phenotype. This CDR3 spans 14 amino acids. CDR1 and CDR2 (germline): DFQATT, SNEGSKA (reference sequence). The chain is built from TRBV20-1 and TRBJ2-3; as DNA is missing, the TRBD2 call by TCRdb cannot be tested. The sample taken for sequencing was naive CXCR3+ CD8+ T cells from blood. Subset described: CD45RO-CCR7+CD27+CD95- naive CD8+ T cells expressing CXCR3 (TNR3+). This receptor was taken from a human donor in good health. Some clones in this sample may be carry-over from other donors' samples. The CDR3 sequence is CSAVLDARSDTQYF.